This T cell receptor (beta chain) was recorded in a study of blood T cell repertoires in COVID-19. Sequencing was performed with immunoSEQ multiplex PCR; in TCRdb, only in-frame clones are kept and a portion is missing. Of about 360,000 clones listed, approximately 91% were seen once; the top ten hold approximately 2.1%. The V gene's germline CDR1 is DFQATT and CDR2 SNEGSKA (reference sequence). The CDR3 is 14 residues long. Trimming left V 3 bases short and J 3 bases short, with 15 bases between. The material sequenced was PBMCs or T cells enriched from blood (not recorded which). The TCR comes from a woman aged 40 to 49 with acute COVID-19. The chain joins TRBV20-1 to TRBJ2-7; D may be TRBD2 (7 bases). CDR3 nucleotides: TGCAGTGCTAGTTCGCCGGGGGGCTTCTACGAGCAGTACTTC. This encodes CSASSPGGFYEQYF.